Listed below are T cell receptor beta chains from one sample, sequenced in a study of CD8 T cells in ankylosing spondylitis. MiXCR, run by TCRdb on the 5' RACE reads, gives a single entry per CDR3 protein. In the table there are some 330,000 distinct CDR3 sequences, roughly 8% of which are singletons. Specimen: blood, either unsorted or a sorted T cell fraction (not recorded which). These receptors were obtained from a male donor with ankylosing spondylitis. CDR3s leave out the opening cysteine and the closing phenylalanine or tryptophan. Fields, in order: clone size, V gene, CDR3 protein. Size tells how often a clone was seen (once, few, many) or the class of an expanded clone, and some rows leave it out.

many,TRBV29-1,SVEGSRDTEAF
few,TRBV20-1,SARSGLAGVDEQY
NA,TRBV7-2,ASSWALAGGPDTQY
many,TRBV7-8,ASSLEATDTQY
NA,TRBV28,ASSFRRGSEQY
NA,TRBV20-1,SARESDTQY
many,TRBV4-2,ASSQRTGSAGELF
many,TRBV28,ASRLQGSSYEQY
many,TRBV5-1,ASSSMGGMNTEAF
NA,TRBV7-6,ASSLLNPGQGFYEQF
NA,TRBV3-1,ASSQGGAYQPQH
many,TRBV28,ASSLGDRETYEQY
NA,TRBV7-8,ASSLGNTRSYEQY
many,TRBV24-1,ATSPGDRTDTQY
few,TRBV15,ATSRSLNSPLH
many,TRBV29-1,SVADSYEQY
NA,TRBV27,ASKQRTSGPSYEQY
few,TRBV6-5,ASSYDGQINEKLF
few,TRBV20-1,SARELLAGAYNEQF
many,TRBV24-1,ATSSPGTSGSAGELF
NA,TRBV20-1,SATPTDISYEQY
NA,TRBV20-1,SAEGAYEQY
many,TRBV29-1,SVGWRLNYGYT
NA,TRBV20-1,SARRLAHEQY
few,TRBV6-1,ASRRQGTYDEQY
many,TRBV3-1,ASSPVRTSASRQF
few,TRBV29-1,SVVPTAAPYQETQY
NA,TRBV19,ASSILRGTNEKLF
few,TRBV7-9,ATGVAGNTIY
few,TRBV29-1,SVVGGGRIEQF
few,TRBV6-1,ASSGVRGGEQF
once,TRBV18,ASSGQYQETQY
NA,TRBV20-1,SAREGLAVSREQY
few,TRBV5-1,ASSPGPYQETQY
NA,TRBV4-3,ASSQASGGSRYEQY
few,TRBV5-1,ASSLNGALAKNIQY
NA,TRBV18,ASSPLGTFAETQY